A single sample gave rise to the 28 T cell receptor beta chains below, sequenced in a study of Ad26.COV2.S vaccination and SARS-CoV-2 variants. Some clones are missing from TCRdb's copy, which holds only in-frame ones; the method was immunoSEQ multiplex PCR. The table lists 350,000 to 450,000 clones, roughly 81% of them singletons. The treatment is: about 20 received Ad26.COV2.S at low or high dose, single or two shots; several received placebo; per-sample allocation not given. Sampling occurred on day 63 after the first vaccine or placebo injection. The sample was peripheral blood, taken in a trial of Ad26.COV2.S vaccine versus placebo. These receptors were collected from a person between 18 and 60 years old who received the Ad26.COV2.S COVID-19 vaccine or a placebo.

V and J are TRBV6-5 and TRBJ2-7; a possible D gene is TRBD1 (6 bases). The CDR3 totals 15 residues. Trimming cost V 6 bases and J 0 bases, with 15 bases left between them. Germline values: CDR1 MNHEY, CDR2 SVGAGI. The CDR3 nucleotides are TGTGCCAGCAGACAGGGAACCAAGAGCTCCTACGAGCAGTACTTC. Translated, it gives CASRQGTKSSYEQYF.

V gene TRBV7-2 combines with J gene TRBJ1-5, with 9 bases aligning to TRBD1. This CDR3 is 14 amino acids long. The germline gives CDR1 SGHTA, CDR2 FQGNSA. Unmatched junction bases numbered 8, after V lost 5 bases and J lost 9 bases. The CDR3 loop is CASSRGQGIGPQHF. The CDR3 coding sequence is TGTGCCAGCAGCAGGGGACAGGGTATTGGGCCCCAGCATTTT.

The CDR3 DNA reads TGTGCCAGCTCAAGGGAGTCCTACAATGAGCAGTTCTTC. It specifies CASSRESYNEQFF. The rearrangement joins TRBV9 to TRBJ2-1, with a weak D call TRBD2 (5 bases). The germline CDR1 and CDR2 sequences are SGDLS and YYNGEE. The CDR3 loop spans 13 amino acids. The ends were cut back, 7 bases at V and 1 base at J, with 9 bases in the middle.

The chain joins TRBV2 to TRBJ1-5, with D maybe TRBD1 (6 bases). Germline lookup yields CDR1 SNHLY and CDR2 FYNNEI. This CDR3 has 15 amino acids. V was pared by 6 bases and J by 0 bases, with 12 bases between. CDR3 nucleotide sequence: TGTGCCAGCAGGTCCGGGACATTTAGCAATCAGCCCCAGCATTTT. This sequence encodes CASRSGTFSNQPQHF.

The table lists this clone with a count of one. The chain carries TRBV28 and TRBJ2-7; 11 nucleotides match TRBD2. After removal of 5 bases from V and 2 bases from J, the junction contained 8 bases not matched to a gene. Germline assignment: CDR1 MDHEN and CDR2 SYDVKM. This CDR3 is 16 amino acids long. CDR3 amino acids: CASSRISGRGTYEQYF. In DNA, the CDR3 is TGTGCCAGCAGTCGTATTAGCGGGAGGGGAACCTACGAGCAGTACTTC.

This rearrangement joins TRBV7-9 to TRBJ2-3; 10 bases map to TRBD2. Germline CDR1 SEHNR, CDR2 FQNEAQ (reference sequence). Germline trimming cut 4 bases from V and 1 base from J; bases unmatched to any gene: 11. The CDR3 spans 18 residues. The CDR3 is CASSSLAGELLGTDTQYF. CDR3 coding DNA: TGTGCCAGCAGCTCTCTAGCGGGAGAACTGCTGGGCACAGATACGCAGTATTTT.

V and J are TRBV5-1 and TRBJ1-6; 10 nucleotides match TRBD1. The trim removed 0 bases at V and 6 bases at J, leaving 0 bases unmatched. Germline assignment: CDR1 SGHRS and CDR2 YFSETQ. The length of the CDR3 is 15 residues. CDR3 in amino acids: CASSLGTGGNSPLHF. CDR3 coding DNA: TGCGCCAGCAGCTTGGGGACAGGGGGTAATTCACCCCTCCACTTT.

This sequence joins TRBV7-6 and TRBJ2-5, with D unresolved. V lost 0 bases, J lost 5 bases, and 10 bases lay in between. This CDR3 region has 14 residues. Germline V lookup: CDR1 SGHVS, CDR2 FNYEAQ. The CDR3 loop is CASSLARLGETQYF. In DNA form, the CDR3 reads TGTGCCAGCAGCTTAGCGCGACTGGGGGAGACCCAGTACTTC.

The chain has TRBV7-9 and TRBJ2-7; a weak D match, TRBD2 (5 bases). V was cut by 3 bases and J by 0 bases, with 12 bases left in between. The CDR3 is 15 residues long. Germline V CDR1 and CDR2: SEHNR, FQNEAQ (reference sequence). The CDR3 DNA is TGTGCCAGCAGCTTCGGAGAGGGTCTCTCCTACGAGCAGTACTTC. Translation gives CASSFGEGLSYEQYF.

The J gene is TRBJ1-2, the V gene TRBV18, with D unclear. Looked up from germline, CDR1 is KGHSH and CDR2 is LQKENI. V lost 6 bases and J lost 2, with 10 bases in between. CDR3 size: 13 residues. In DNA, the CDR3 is TGTGCCAGCTCGGTCAGGATAAACTATGGCTACACCTTC. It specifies CASSVRINYGYTF.

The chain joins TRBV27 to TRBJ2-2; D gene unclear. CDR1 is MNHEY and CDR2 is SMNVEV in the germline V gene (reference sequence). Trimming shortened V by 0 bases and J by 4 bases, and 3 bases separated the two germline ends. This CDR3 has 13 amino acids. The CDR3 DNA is TGTGCCAGCAGTTTATCGGGCACCGGGGAGCTGTTTTTT. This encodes CASSLSGTGELFF.

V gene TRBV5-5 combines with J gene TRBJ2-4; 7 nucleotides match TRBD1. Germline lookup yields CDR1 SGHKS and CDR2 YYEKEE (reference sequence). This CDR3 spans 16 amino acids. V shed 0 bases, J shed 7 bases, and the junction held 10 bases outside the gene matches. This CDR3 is CASSLEYPGGDNIQYF. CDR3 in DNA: TGTGCCAGCAGCTTGGAATACCCAGGGGGTGATAACATTCAGTACTTC.

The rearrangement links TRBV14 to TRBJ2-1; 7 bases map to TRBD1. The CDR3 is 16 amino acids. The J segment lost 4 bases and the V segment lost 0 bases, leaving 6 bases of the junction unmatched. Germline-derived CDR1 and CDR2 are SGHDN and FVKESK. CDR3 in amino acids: CASSQDIGQVYNEQFF. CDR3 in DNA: TGTGCCAGCAGCCAAGATATAGGACAGGTATACAATGAGCAGTTCTTC. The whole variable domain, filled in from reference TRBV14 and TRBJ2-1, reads EAGVTQFPSHSVIEKGQTVTLRCDPISGHDNLYWYRRVMGKEIKFLLHFVKESKQDESGMPNNRFLAERTGGTYSTLKVQPAELEDSGVYFCASSQDIGQVYNEQFFGPGTRLTVL.

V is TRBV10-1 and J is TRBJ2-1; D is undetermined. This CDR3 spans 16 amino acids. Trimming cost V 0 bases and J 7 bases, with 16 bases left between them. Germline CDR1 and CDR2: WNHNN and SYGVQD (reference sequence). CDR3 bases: TGCGCCAGCAGTGAGTCCAACTCCCCTATGTGGAATGAGCAGTTCTTC. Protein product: CASSESNSPMWNEQFF.

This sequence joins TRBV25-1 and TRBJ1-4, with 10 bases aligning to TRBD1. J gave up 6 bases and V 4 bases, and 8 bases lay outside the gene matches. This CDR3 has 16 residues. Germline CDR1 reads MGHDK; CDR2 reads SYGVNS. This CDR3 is CASSVPGQGWDEKLFF. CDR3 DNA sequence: TGTGCCAGCAGTGTCCCGGGACAGGGGTGGGATGAAAAACTGTTTTTT.

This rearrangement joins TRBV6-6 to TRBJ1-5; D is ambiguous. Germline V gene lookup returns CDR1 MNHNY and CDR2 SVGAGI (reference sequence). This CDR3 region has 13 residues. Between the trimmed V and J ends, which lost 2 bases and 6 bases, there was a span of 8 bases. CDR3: CASSYRHAQPQHF. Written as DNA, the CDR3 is TGTGCCAGCAGTTACCGGCATGCTCAGCCCCAGCATTTT.

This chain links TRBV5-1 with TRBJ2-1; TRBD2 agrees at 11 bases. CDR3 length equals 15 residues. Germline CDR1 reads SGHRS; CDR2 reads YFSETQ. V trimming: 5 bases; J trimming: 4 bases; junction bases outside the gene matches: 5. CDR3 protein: CASRSTSGGYNEQFF. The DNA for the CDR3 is TGCGCCAGCAGGTCTACTAGCGGGGGATACAATGAGCAGTTCTTC.

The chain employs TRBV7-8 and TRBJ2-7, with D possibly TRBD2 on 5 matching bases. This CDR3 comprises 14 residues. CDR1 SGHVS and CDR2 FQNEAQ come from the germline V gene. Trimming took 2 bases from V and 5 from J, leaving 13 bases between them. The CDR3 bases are TGTGCCAGCAGCTTAACCACGGGAAGCCACGAGCAGTACTTC. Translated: CASSLTTGSHEQYF.

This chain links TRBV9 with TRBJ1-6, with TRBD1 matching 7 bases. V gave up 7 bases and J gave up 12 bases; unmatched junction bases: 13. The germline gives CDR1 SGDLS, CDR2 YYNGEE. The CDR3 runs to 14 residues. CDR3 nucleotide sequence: TGTGCCAGCTCTTGGGACAGCGCCCCGGGACCCCTCCACTTT. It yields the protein CASSWDSAPGPLHF.

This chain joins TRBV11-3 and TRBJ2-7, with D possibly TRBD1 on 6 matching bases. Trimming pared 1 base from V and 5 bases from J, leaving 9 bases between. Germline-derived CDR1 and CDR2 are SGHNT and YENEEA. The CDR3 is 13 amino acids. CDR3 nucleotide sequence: TGTGCCAGCAGCTTAGGCAGGGGTAACGAGCAGTACTTC. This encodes CASSLGRGNEQYF.

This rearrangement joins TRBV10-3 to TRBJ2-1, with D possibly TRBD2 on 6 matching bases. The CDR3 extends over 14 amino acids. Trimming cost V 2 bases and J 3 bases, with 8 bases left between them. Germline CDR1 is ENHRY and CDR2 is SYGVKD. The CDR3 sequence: CAISEVGGYNEQFF. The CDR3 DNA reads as TGTGCCATCAGTGAGGTGGGGGGCTACAATGAGCAGTTCTTC.

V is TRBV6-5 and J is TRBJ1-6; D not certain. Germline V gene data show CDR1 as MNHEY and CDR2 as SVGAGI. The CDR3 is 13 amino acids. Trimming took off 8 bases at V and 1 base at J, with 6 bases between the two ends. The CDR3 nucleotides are TGTGCCAGCCTTCTATCCTATAATTCACCCCTCCACTTT. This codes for CASLLSYNSPLHF.

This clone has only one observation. The CDR3 coding sequence is TGTGCCACCAGCTCAGGCGGAGGGGCAGATACGCAGTATTTT. Its protein is CATSSGGGADTQYF. The chain employs TRBV15 and TRBJ2-3; weak D call: TRBD2 (6 bases). The CDR3 extends over 14 amino acids. The V and J ends lost 5 bases and 4 bases respectively, with 13 bases between them. Germline lookup yields CDR1 LNHNV and CDR2 YYDKDF (reference sequence).

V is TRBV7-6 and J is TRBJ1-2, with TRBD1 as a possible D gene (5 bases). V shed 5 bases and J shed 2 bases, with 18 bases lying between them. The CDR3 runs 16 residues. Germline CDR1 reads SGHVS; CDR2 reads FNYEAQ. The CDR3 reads CASSRWSGANNYGYTF. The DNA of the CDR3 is TGTGCCAGCAGCCGATGGTCTGGGGCCAACAACTATGGCTACACCTTC. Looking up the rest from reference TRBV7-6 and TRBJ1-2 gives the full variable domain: GAGVSQSPRYKVTKRGQDVALRCDPISGHVSLYWYRQALGQGPEFLTYFNYEAQQDKSGLPNDRFSAERPEGSISTLTIQRTEQRDSAMYRCASSRWSGANNYGYTFGSGTRLTVV.

The DNA of the CDR3 is TGTGCCAGCCGAAACAGGGGTCGAACCGGGGAGCTGTTTTTT. Its protein is CASRNRGRTGELFF. The gene calls are TRBV28 and TRBJ2-2; TRBD1 aligns across 7 bases. Germline values: CDR1 MDHEN, CDR2 SYDVKM. With V trimmed by 8 bases and J by 5 bases, 8 bases remained unmatched. The CDR3 sequence is 14 residues long.

Here the CDR3 reads CAWVGPGTGGGYAFF. The CDR3 DNA sequence: TGTGCCTGGGTGGGACCCGGGACAGGGGGCGGGTATGCTTTCTTT. V gene TRBV30 combines with J gene TRBJ1-1; 12 bases are a match to TRBD1. CDR3 length equals 15 residues. CDR1 and CDR2 (germline): GTSNPN, SVGIG (reference sequence). V was clipped by 5 bases and J by 11 bases; unmatched bases: 15.

CDR3 nucleotide sequence: TGCGCCAGCAGCACCCCATCTGGCGGGGGGGCCTTTTCTGAGCAGTTCTTC. Translation: CASSTPSGGGAFSEQFF. The chain uses TRBV4-3 and TRBJ2-1, with 9 bases aligning to TRBD2. This CDR3 is built from 17 residues. Germline lookup yields CDR1 LGHNA and CDR2 YSLEER. After removal of 5 bases from V and 9 bases from J, the junction contained 17 bases not matched to a gene.

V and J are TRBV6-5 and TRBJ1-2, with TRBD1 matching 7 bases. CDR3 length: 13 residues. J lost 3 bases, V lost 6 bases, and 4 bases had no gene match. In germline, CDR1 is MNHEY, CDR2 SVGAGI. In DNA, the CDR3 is TGTGCCAGCAGCGCGACAGGGTACTATGGCTACACCTTC. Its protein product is CASSATGYYGYTF.